This record concerns one T cell receptor beta chain sequence. What it recognizes is unknown. Roughly 1.8 micrograms of genomic DNA (from cryopreserved PBMCs) were used for TCR beta libraries. The data derive from a study of cytotoxic CD8 clonotypes in ibrutinib-treated CLL. At the level of the study: Median treatment time before response sampling was about 12 months, range 6 to 36. Study results and caveats: The study sampled sustained-remission and progressing patients at different times. Age-matched healthy donor levels were exceeded by baseline clonality, which tracked circulating CD8+ T-cell counts.

Trimming at V came to 5 bases and at J to 6 bases, leaving 10 bases not matched to a gene. Germline values: CDR1 MNHEY, CDR2 SMNVEV (reference sequence). The CDR3 contains 16 residues. TCRdb's copy holds only in-frame clones and misses some; the assay was immunoSEQ multiplex PCR. The sample lists more than 200,000 clones; 60% to 80% were seen once. The sequence came from a human donor with chronic lymphocytic leukemia. The rearrangement links TRBV27 to TRBJ1-5, with 10 bases that match TRBD1. Sequencing used PBMCs, obtained after 12 months of ibrutinib treatment. The CDR3: CASSPTGTGEGQPQHF. CDR3 in DNA: TGTGCCAGCAGTCCAACCGGGACAGGGGAGGGTCAGCCCCAGCATTTT.